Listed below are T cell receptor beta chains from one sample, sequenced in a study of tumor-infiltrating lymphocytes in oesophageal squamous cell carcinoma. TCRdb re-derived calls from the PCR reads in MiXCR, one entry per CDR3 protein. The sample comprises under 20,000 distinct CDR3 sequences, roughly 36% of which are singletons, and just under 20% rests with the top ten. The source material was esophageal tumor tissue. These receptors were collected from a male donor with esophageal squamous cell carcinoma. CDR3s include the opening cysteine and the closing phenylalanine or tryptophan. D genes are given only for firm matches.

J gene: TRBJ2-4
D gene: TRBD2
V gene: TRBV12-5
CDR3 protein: CASGLMTAGGRGVGKNIQYF

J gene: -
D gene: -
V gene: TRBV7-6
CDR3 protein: CASSSGRLDGDEQYF

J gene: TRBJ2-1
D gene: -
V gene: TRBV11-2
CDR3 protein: CASSLVRGSYEQFF

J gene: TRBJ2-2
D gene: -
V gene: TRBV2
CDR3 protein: CASSGYSPNTGELFF

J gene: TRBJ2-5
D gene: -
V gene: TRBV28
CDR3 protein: CASSLGSFGETQYF

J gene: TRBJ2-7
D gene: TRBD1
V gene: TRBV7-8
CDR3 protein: CASSPRGQGIYEQYF

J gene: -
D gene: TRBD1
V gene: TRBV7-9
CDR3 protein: CASSGQGGETQYF

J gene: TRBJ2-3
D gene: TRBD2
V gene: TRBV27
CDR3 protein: CASSLSAFSTSGIRTDTQYF

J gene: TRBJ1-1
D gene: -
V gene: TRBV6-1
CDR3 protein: CASSEAGQVYTEAFF

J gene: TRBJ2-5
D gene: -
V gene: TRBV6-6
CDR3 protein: CASSYEGETQYF

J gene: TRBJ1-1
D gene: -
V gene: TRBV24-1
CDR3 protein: CATSDLNEAFF

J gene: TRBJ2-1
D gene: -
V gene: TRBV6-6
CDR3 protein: CASRNRDKFHNEQFF

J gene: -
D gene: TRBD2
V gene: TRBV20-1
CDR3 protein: CSARDIAGGVGGGEQYF

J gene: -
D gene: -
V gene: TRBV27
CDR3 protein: CASRVGFHNPPLHF

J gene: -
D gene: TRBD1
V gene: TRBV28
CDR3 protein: CAIHGGTGGYEQYF

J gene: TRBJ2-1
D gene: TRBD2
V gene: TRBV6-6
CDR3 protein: CASSYSGSGGERNEQFF

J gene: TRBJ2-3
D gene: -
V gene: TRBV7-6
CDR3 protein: CASSLEYPDTQYF

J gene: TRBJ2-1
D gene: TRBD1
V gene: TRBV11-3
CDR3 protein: CASSLGTGVGYNEQFF

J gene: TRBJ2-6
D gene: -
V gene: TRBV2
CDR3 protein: CASSYSSGANVLTF

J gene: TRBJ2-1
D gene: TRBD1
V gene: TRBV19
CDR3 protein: CASSPTGGAYNEQFF

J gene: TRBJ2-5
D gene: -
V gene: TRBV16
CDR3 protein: CASSQSGGLGVIEQYF

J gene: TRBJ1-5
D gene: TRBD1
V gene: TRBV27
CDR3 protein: CASSPRQGAGQPQHF

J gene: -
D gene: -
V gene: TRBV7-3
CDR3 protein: CASSLRGRARTEKPGSEQYF